Below, one T cell receptor beta chain is given with its context. Its antigen is unknown. The sample comes from a study of T cells in Graves' hyperthyroidism and ophthalmopathy. Overall study context: Upon initial diagnosis and before any treatment, peripheral blood was collected. Study findings and constraints: Most clonotypes expanded in the thyroid (above 0.001) were also present in blood.

What was amplified from RNA transcripts were TCR beta CDR3 regions. First-round RT-PCR of the TCR CDR3 relied on the HTBI primer set. TCRdb re-called the multiplex PCR reads with MiXCR, one entry per CDR3 protein. This table has 650,000 to 700,000 distinct CDR3 sequences, 15% to 20% appearing once. V lost 5 bases to trimming and J lost 4 bases, with 14 bases between them. The CDR3 is 14 residues long. The V gene is TRBV12-3 or TRBV12-4, the J gene TRBJ1-1, with a tentative D call TRBD1 (5 bases). The TCR was taken from a man in his forties or fifties with Graves' hyperthyroidism. Input material: blood. DNA of the CDR3: TGTGCCAGCAGTCCCCCAGGGACGAGCACTGAAGCTTTCTTT. Its translation is CASSPPGTSTEAFF.